This TCR beta chain is drawn from a study of a mutant IDH1 vaccine in newly diagnosed glioma. Study in general: Investigators started vaccination 4-6 weeks after radiotherapy alone, or with temozolomide cycles.

Sequenced by immunoSEQ multiplex PCR; TCRdb stores in-frame clones only, minus some. The repertoire includes approximately 21,000 clones, around 82% of them detected once, and 2.8% sits in the top ten. Turning to this clone: Its cognate antigen is unknown.

Specified time point: week 47, end of study. The vaccine gave 300 ug of a 20-mer mutant IDH1 peptide subcutaneously per dose. Trimming stripped 5 bases from V and 2 bases from J, with 6 bases between. CDR1 and CDR2 (germline): MNHEY, SVGAGI. The CDR3 runs to 12 residues. This clonotype was sampled from a man aged 35 to 55 with glioma. Here the sequenced sample was PBMCs, taken from a glioma patient whose treatment included an IDH1 peptide vaccine. This rearrangement joins TRBV6-5 to TRBJ1-2; TRBD1 might be the D (5 bases). The CDR3 protein is CASSRQNYGYTF. The CDR3 nucleotides read TGTGCCAGCAGTAGACAGAACTATGGCTACACCTTC.